Listed below are T cell receptor beta chains from one sample, sequenced in a study of PD-L1 blockade in urothelial cancer. Sequenced by immunoSEQ multiplex PCR; TCRdb stores in-frame clones only, minus some. Of 60,000 to 65,000 clones listed, about 76% were seen once; the top ten hold 2.5% to 4%. The sample was PBMCs, taken around atezolizumab (anti-PD-L1) treatment. These receptors were obtained from a man between 65 and 80 years old with urothelial cancer. CDR3s include the opening cysteine and the closing phenylalanine or tryptophan. Each record gives: J gene, V gene, D gene, CDR3 protein. A D gene is named only where the DNA matches it firmly.

>TRBJ1-1|TRBV5-4|TRBD1
CASSLQGANTEAFF
>TRBJ2-3|TRBV5-4|-
CASSLDRVADTQYF
>TRBJ1-2|TRBV7-2|-
CASSESLNGGGYTF
>TRBJ2-3|TRBV7-2|TRBD2
CASSPGLAEDTQYF
>TRBJ2-6|TRBV28|TRBD2
CASSLGLAGSSGANVLTF
>TRBJ1-2|TRBV28|-
CASRTGVGMAYGYTF
>TRBJ2-3|TRBV21-1|-
CASTPVGQTDTQYF
>TRBJ2-7|TRBV7-8|TRBD2
CASGPTSGRADEQYF
>TRBJ2-7|TRBV9|TRBD2
CASSVGTSGYYEQYF
>TRBJ2-2|TRBV10-2|-
CASRERQNTGELFF
>TRBJ2-3|TRBV5-1|TRBD1
CASSIQGALTTDTQYF
>TRBJ1-5|TRBV2|-
CASSRDIGEGPQHF
>TRBJ2-2|TRBV7-9|TRBD1
CASRPGTGVSGELFF
>TRBJ1-1|TRBV6-5|-
CASSFRAGEAFF
>TRBJ2-3|TRBV27|TRBD1
CATTQGPSTDTQYF
>TRBJ1-1|TRBV27|-
CASSLILSQGNTEAFF
>TRBJ2-2|TRBV7-9|TRBD2
CATSRDYNTGELFF
>TRBJ1-1|TRBV5-1|-
CASSLAGLTEAFF
>TRBJ2-7|TRBV6-5|TRBD2
CASRTSGKGLEQYF
>TRBJ1-2|TRBV28|TRBD1
CASSLGQGAIYGYTF
>TRBJ2-7|TRBV28|TRBD1
CASRAGGHEQYF
>TRBJ2-7|TRBV6-1|TRBD1
CASSEDRFSPYEQYF
>TRBJ1-2|TRBV28|-
CASSLVGRDYGYTF
>TRBJ1-2|TRBV5-6|-
CASSGGSGNFYYGYTF
>TRBJ1-2|TRBV19|-
CASSGGRGYGYTF
>TRBJ2-1|TRBV10-2|-
CASRRRGQRGSSYNEQFF
>TRBJ2-1|TRBV2|TRBD1
CASRPTGQGFKGFF
>TRBJ2-5|TRBV28|-
CASSRGQKQETQYF
>TRBJ1-5|TRBV18|-
CASSPRVNQPQHF
>TRBJ2-7|TRBV6-1|TRBD1
CASSDPQTGAVYEQYF
>TRBJ2-1|TRBV6-1|TRBD2
CASSGLAGYHNEQFF
>TRBJ2-7|TRBV4-1|TRBD1
CASSHGQGALSHEQYF
>TRBJ1-4|TRBV5-5|-
CASSSRQTVFNEKLFF
>TRBJ2-2|TRBV7-6|-
CASSQGGDTGELFF
>TRBJ2-1|TRBV5-1|TRBD2
CASSLGLAGGEQFF
>TRBJ2-7|TRBV7-2|-
CASSRSLPSSYEQYF
>TRBJ2-5|TRBV7-7|TRBD2
CASSQSGRETQYF
>TRBJ2-5|TRBV7-3|TRBD2
CASSLREGKTQYF
>TRBJ2-7|TRBV15|TRBD2
CATSRETGGPYEQYF
>TRBJ1-1|TRBV5-1|-
CASSLARGDHRLRGGTEAFF
>TRBJ2-7|TRBV7-9|TRBD2
CASSLAGLRSSYEQYF
>TRBJ1-1|TRBV18|-
CASSPHLVGSGGNTEAFF
>TRBJ1-2|TRBV6-6|-
CASSWGRGGSGYTF
>TRBJ1-1|TRBV28|TRBD1
CASRQNTGGTEAFF
>TRBJ1-1|TRBV7-9|-
CASSSGPQGSNEAFF
>TRBJ2-5|TRBV18|TRBD2
CASRGLAGVETQYF
>TRBJ2-4|TRBV9|TRBD1
CASSRGTDVLAKNIQYF
>TRBJ2-3|TRBV6-6|-
CASSGLEKDTQYF
>TRBJ2-2|TRBV25-1|TRBD2
CASLRTRHHTGELFF
>TRBJ2-3|TRBV2|TRBD2
CASRAGTSVPSTDTQYF
>TRBJ1-2|TRBV7-6|TRBD1
CASSPGQGYGYTF
>TRBJ2-7|TRBV30|-
CAWTRSSYEQYF
>TRBJ1-2|TRBV6-1|-
CAIYGYGYTF